A single sample gave rise to the 13 T cell receptor beta chains below, sequenced in a study of blood T cell repertoires in COVID-19. Data came from immunoSEQ multiplex PCR; TCRdb stores just in-frame clones and leaves some out. The sample lists about 170,000 clones, roughly 86% seen once, with roughly 3% in the top ten. What was sequenced was peripheral blood. The receptors shown here come from a man aged 70-80 years with acute or convalescent COVID-19.

A few counts support this clone. The rearrangement uses TRBV4-2 and TRBJ2-1, with 11 bases identical to TRBD2. There are 16 residues in the CDR3. The ends lost 9 bases at V and 7 bases at J; junction bases unmatched: 14. CDR1 is LGHNA and CDR2 is YNFKEQ in the germline V gene. CDR3 coding DNA: TGTGCCAGTGGAGCCCTACTAGCGGGAGATCTGAATGAGCAGTTCTTC. Amino acids: CASGALLAGDLNEQFF.

This sequence joins TRBV5-6 and TRBJ2-7, with D unresolved. The V end was cut by 4 bases, the J end by 3 bases, with 8 bases between. Per germline, CDR1 SGHDT and CDR2 YYEEEE. The CDR3 totals 12 residues. DNA of the CDR3: TGTGCCAGCAGCCTCGACAACTACGAGCAGTACTTC. Protein sequence: CASSLDNYEQYF.

The chain employs TRBV18 and TRBJ1-2; TRBD1 aligns across 8 bases. Germline V gene lookup returns CDR1 KGHSH and CDR2 LQKENI. After removal of 6 bases from V and 7 bases from J, the junction contained 10 bases not matched to a gene. The CDR3 has 14 residues. In nucleotides, the CDR3 is TGTGCCAGCTCGCCAGACAGGGGAAGCGCTGGCTACACCTTC. It encodes CASSPDRGSAGYTF.

The chain carries TRBV5-6 and TRBJ1-6, with 10 bases identical to TRBD1. Germline V gene sequence: CDR1 SGHDT, CDR2 YYEEEE. J lost 7 bases, V lost 5 bases, and 3 bases had no gene match. The CDR3 is 14 amino acids. DNA of the CDR3: TGTGCCAGCAGTAAGGACAGGGGGAATTCACCCCTCCACTTT. It translates to CASSKDRGNSPLHF.

The rearrangement uses TRBV7-2 and TRBJ1-6, with TRBD1 matching over 7 bases. The CDR3 has 12 residues. Unmatched junction bases numbered 8, after V lost 4 bases and J lost 17 bases. Germline-derived CDR1 and CDR2 are SGHTA and FQGNSA. CDR3: CASSSGQAPIHF. CDR3 bases: TGTGCCAGCAGCTCCGGACAGGCCCCGATCCACTTT. Supplemented by reference TRBV7-2 and TRBJ1-6, the full variable domain reads GAGVSQSPSNKVTEKGKDVELRCDPISGHTALYWYRQSLGQGLEFLIYFQGNSAPDKSGLPSDRFSAERTGGSVSTLTIQRTQQEDSAVYLCASSSGQAPIHFGNGTRLTVT.

The gene calls are TRBV4-1 and TRBJ2-5, with 7 nucleotides matching TRBD2. The V and J ends lost 4 bases and 2 bases, in that order; junction bases with no gene match: 7. The CDR3 extends over 15 amino acids. The germline gives CDR1 MGHRA, CDR2 YSYEKL. For the CDR3, the DNA is TGCGCCAGCAGCCGGGAGGGAGGGTGGCAAGAGACCCAGTACTTC. Protein product: CASSREGGWQETQYF.

This clone was recorded a few times. J is TRBJ2-1 and V is TRBV3-1 (or the pseudogene TRBV3-2); D not resolved. Germline loops: CDR1 LGHDT, CDR2 YNNKEL (reference sequence). V shed 4 bases and J shed 3 bases, with 10 bases lying between them. This CDR3 is built from 14 residues. CDR3 nucleotides: TGTGCCAGCAGCCCGGAGCTTAACTACAATGAGCAGTTCTTC. Protein product: CASSPELNYNEQFF.

The gene calls are TRBV6-7 and TRBJ2-7; TRBD2 aligns across 11 bases. TRBV6-7 qualifies as an ORF whose function is uncertain. The CDR3 contains 17 residues. Trimming cost V 2 bases and J 0 bases; bases outside gene matches: 6. The CDR3 region is CASSYPGLAEASYEQYF. CDR3 DNA: TGTGCCAGCAGTTACCCGGGACTAGCGGAGGCCTCCTACGAGCAGTACTTC.

CDR3 amino acids: CASQSLGDEQFF. CDR3 DNA sequence: TGCGCCAGCCAATCTCTCGGGGATGAGCAGTTCTTC. The chain couples TRBV5-1 to TRBJ2-1; the D gene is possibly TRBD2 (5 bases). CDR1 SGHRS and CDR2 YFSETQ come from the germline V gene. This CDR3 is built from 12 residues. The V end was cut by 7 bases, the J end by 8 bases, with 13 bases between.

CDR3 sequence reads: CASSQLVPRQPQHF. The CDR3 region has the DNA TGCGCCAGCAGCCAACTGGTTCCTAGACAGCCCCAGCATTTT. This chain uses TRBV4-1 with TRBJ1-5, with D unclear. V was trimmed by 2 bases and J by 7 bases, leaving 12 bases between them. The CDR3 runs to 14 residues. Germline values: CDR1 MGHRA, CDR2 YSYEKL.

The chain is built from TRBV5-1 and TRBJ1-5; unclear D gene. Germline assignment: CDR1 SGHRS and CDR2 YFSETQ. Trimming removed 4 bases from V and 1 base from J, with 12 bases in between. The CDR3 covers 15 residues. The chain's CDR3 is CASSPGDGSNQPQHF. Here the CDR3 DNA reads TGCGCCAGCAGCCCCGGAGATGGAAGCAATCAGCCCCAGCATTTT.

The chain uses TRBV29-1 and TRBJ2-3; 8 bases fit TRBD2. Unmatched junction bases numbered 8, after V lost 6 bases and J lost 6 bases. CDR3 length: 13 residues. CDR1 is SQVTM and CDR2 is ANQGSEA in the germline V gene. The CDR3 reads CSVTTGRADTQYF. CDR3 coding DNA: TGCAGCGTGACAACCGGGAGGGCGGATACGCAGTATTTT.

A few counts support this clone. The rearrangement links TRBV6-7 to TRBJ1-4; 7 nucleotides align to TRBD1. TRBV6-7 is an open reading frame whose function is uncertain. This CDR3 has 17 residues. The V gene end was trimmed by 7 bases and the J gene end by 0 bases; junction bases not matched to a gene: 11. The CDR3 loop reads CASNPETGSATNEKLFF. The CDR3 DNA follows: TGTGCCAGCAACCCTGAGACAGGGAGTGCAACTAATGAAAAACTGTTTTTT.